Listed below are T cell receptor beta chains from one sample, sequenced in a study of T cell responses to AZD1222 COVID-19 vaccine. Produced via immunoSEQ multiplex PCR; TCRdb's table is partial and in-frame only. The sample holds about 140,000 clones; 88% are singletons and the top ten take 3% to 4.5%. The material was peripheral blood, obtained on day 0 of AZD1222 vaccination. The receptors derive from an adult in good health. Both conserved end residues are part of each CDR3. D genes are given only for firm matches. Clone size is stated in some rows and not others, as once, few, many or a class when expanded.

TRBJ2-3 TRBV29-1 - - CSVEAMGDTQYF TGCAGCGTTGAAGCTATGGGGGATACGCAGTATTTT
TRBJ1-5 TRBV19 - TRBD1 CASSADDRGYSNQPQHF TGTGCCAGTAGTGCGGATGACAGGGGTTATAGCAATCAGCCCCAGCATTTT
TRBJ1-1 TRBV6-2/TRBV6-3 - TRBD1 CASSLDRTEAFF TGTGCCAGCAGTTTGGACAGGACTGAAGCTTTCTTT
TRBJ2-1 TRBV11-2 - - CASRLTVNEQFF TGTGCCAGCAGGCTAACGGTAAATGAGCAGTTCTTC
TRBJ1-3 TRBV28 - - CASKPPRGNTIYF TGTGCCAGCAAGCCCCCAAGGGGAAACACCATATATTTT
TRBJ1-1 TRBV6-5 - - CAAVGGSGMNTEAFF TGTGCCGCGGTGGGGGGAAGTGGTATGAACACTGAAGCTTTCTTT
TRBJ1-1 TRBV7-2 - TRBD1 CASSWDRGLDF TGTGCCAGCAGCTGGGACAGGGGGCTCGACTTT
TRBJ1-2 TRBV2 - - CASSWWVDGYTF TGTGCCAGCAGTTGGTGGGTGGATGGCTACACCTTC
TRBJ2-1 TRBV5-5 - - CASSLGAHNEQFF TGTGCCAGCAGCTTGGGGGCCCACAATGAGCAGTTCTTC
TRBJ1-2 TRBV28 few - CASSQSDYGYTF TGTGCCAGCAGTCAATCCGACTATGGCTACACCTTC
TRBJ1-2 TRBV5-5 - - CASSPGTYYSYTF TGTGCCAGCAGCCCCGGGACGTATTATAGCTACACCTTC
TRBJ2-1 TRBV7-8 - TRBD2 CASLGTSYAYNEQFF TGTGCCAGCCTGGGGACTAGCTACGCCTACAATGAGCAGTTCTTC
TRBJ2-7 TRBV4-3 - TRBD2 CASSPSFGTNYYEQYF TGCGCCAGCAGCCCTTCCTTCGGGACTAACTACTACGAGCAGTACTTC
TRBJ1-2 TRBV28 - TRBD1 CASRPGQGAGYGYTF TGTGCCAGCAGGCCGGGCCAGGGGGCGGGGTATGGCTACACCTTC
TRBJ1-2 TRBV27 - TRBD1 CASSLRGDLYGYTF TGTGCCAGCAGTCTCAGGGGGGATCTCTATGGCTACACCTTC
TRBJ1-1 TRBV7-9 - - CASRRSSFGISEAFF TGTGCCAGCAGACGATCCTCGTTTGGTATCTCTGAAGCTTTCTTT
TRBJ1-2 TRBV6-5 - TRBD1 CASSSGGNYGYTF TGTGCCAGCAGTTCAGGGGGCAACTATGGCTACACCTTC